The entry that follows covers one T cell receptor beta chain sequence. This entry comes from a study of technical replicates of blood from several donors. Assay: immunoSEQ multiplex PCR; the TCRdb copy retains only in-frame clones and omits some. The sample records about 75,000 clones, 91% being singletons. The length of the CDR3 is 17 residues. With V trimmed by 6 bases and J by 5 bases, 14 bases remained unmatched. Per germline, CDR1 SNHLY and CDR2 FYNNEI. This clonotype was obtained from a human donor in good health. Some clones in this sample may be carry-over from other donors' samples. Sequenced input: T cells isolated from PBMCs. V and J are TRBV2 and TRBJ2-3; the match to TRBD1 covers 10 bases. Here the CDR3 reads CASSLGPWTGGEDTQYF. The CDR3 region has the DNA TGTGCCAGCAGCCTGGGCCCCTGGACAGGGGGGGAAGATACGCAGTATTTT.